The 27 T cell receptor beta chains presented below share a single source sample, sequenced in a study of neurological immune-mediated disorders. TCRdb ran MiXCR on the 5' RACE reads and lists one entry per CDR3 protein. The sample includes about 66,000 distinct CDR3 sequences, around 4.2% of them seen just once. Input material: PBMCs. Receptors were obtained from a man aged 25 to 40 with multiple sclerosis.

This clonotype occurred a few times. The chain has TRBV18 and TRBJ2-5; D not certain. Trimming took 3 bases from V and 3 from J, leaving 8 bases between them. Per germline, CDR1 KGHSH and CDR2 LQKENI. The CDR3 is 13 residues long. CDR3 in amino acids: CASSPGIKETQYF. CDR3 DNA sequence: TGTGCCAGCTCACCCGGAATAAAAGAGACCCAGTACTTC.

This clonotype was counted a few times. This chain connects TRBV10-3 to TRBJ2-3, with D possibly called TRBD1 or TRBD2 (6 bases each). The V gene's germline CDR1 is ENHRY and CDR2 SYGVKD. This CDR3 is built from 14 residues. V was trimmed by 2 bases and J by 2 bases, leaving 8 bases between them. The CDR3 nucleotides are TGTGCCATCAGTGAGCCGGGGGCCACAGATACGCAGTATTTT. Amino acid sequence: CAISEPGATDTQYF.

This clonotype was counted many times. The V gene is TRBV5-1, the J gene TRBJ2-5; maybe TRBD2 (5 bases). The CDR3 extends over 13 amino acids. Germline V gene sequence: CDR1 SGHRS, CDR2 YFSETQ. V lost 0 bases to trimming and J lost 5 bases, with 8 bases between them. The CDR3 sequence: CASSLGPGETQYF. The DNA of the CDR3 is TGCGCCAGCAGCTTGGGCCCGGGGGAGACCCAGTACTTC.

This clonotype has a count of ten or more. This chain connects TRBV12-3 or TRBV12-4 to TRBJ2-7; D not resolved. The CDR3 extends over 14 amino acids. V lost 4 bases, J lost 5 bases, and 15 bases lay in between. Here the CDR3 reads CASSSIGPWDEQYF. In nucleotides, the CDR3 is TGTGCCAGCAGTTCGATTGGGCCTTGGGACGAGCAGTACTTC.

This clonotype was seen many times. The V and J genes are TRBV20-1 and TRBJ2-1, with D tentatively TRBD1 (6 bases). With 5 bases removed from V and 2 bases from J, the gap between germline ends came to 13 bases. The CDR3 sequence is 14 residues long. CDR1 is DFQATT, CDR2 SNEGSKA, per germline (reference sequence). The CDR3 DNA reads as TGCAGTGCTCCAGACAGGAGCCCCTACAATGAGCAGTTCTTC. Protein sequence: CSAPDRSPYNEQFF.

There are many counts of this clonotype. V usage is TRBV6-6 and J usage is TRBJ1-4; a possible D gene is TRBD1 (5 bases). V lost 10 bases and J lost 8, with 20 bases in between. The CDR3 sequence is 14 residues long. Per the germline V gene, CDR1 is MNHNY and CDR2 is SVGAGI (reference sequence). CDR3 amino acids: CAIATRGVGEKLFF. In nucleotides, the CDR3 is TGTGCCATCGCTACACGGGGGGTTGGGGAAAAACTGTTTTTT.

This clonotype has a count of ten or more. The V gene is TRBV5-1, the J gene TRBJ2-5; D is unresolved. This CDR3 spans 14 amino acids. CDR1 is SGHRS and CDR2 is YFSETQ in the germline V gene. The V gene lost 1 base and the J gene lost 1 base, with 8 bases spanning the gap. The CDR3 sequence is CASSLNVPQETQYF. The CDR3 nucleotides read TGCGCCAGCAGCTTGAACGTTCCCCAAGAGACCCAGTACTTC.

V and J are TRBV18 and TRBJ1-4, with 7 positions matching TRBD1. This CDR3 region has 15 residues. V dropped 6 bases and J dropped 0; count of bases not matched to a gene: 4. Germline CDR1 reads KGHSH; CDR2 reads LQKENI. Written as DNA, the CDR3 is TGTGCCAGCTCCATACAGGGGACAACTAATGAAAAACTGTTTTTT. As protein: CASSIQGTTNEKLFF.

This clonotype was observed at least ten times. The chain recombines TRBV20-1 with TRBJ1-1, with a tentative D call TRBD1 (5 bases). The V end was cut by 3 bases, the J end by 3 bases, with 11 bases between. The CDR3 is 13 residues long. Germline CDR1 reads DFQATT; CDR2 reads SNEGSKA (reference sequence). The CDR3 DNA sequence: TGCAGTGCTAGGACAGCAGGAGACACTGAAGCTTTCTTT. Its protein product is CSARTAGDTEAFF.

In this sample, this clonotype turned up many times. The V and J genes are TRBV4-1 and TRBJ2-1, with no clear D. Trimming removed 1 base at V and 8 bases at J, with 15 bases between. The CDR3 covers 15 residues. CDR1 is MGHRA and CDR2 is YSYEKL in the germline V gene. This chain's CDR3 is CASSQGKGSDHEQFF. CDR3 nucleotides: TGCGCCAGCAGCCAAGGAAAAGGCAGCGATCATGAGCAGTTCTTC.

This clonotype was seen at least ten times. J is TRBJ2-3 and V is TRBV5-1; tentatively, D is TRBD1 (5 bases). V was pared by 3 bases and J by 2 bases, with 10 bases between. There are 14 residues in the CDR3. Germline V gene sequence: CDR1 SGHRS, CDR2 YFSETQ. The CDR3 sequence: CASSSGANTDTQYF. In nucleotides, the CDR3 is TGCGCCAGCAGCTCTGGGGCGAACACAGATACGCAGTATTTT.

This clonotype showed up many times. The chain has TRBV12-3 or TRBV12-4 and TRBJ1-1; no reliable D call. This CDR3 comprises 13 residues. V lost 7 bases and J 5 bases, leaving 14 bases between the germline ends. The CDR3 loop reads CASTLNRVTEAFF. The CDR3 nucleotides are TGTGCCAGCACCCTAAACCGGGTAACTGAAGCTTTCTTT.

This clonotype was detected many times. The chain joins TRBV4-1 to TRBJ1-4, with D unresolved. V lost 1 base, J lost 7 bases, and 13 bases lay in between. The germline CDR1 and CDR2 sequences are MGHRA and YSYEKL. The CDR3 is 15 amino acids. Here the CDR3 DNA reads TGCGCCAGCAGCCAAGTTGTGGGCCCCGCTGAAAAACTGTTTTTT. Translation gives CASSQVVGPAEKLFF.

This clonotype came up many times. The chain recombines TRBV5-1 with TRBJ2-3; 9 bases map to TRBD1. Per germline, CDR1 SGHRS and CDR2 YFSETQ. The CDR3 length is 14 residues. Germline trimming cut 4 bases from V and 4 bases from J; bases unmatched to any gene: 4. The CDR3 region is CASSPTGGADTQYF. In nucleotides, the CDR3 is TGCGCCAGCAGCCCCACAGGGGGCGCAGATACGCAGTATTTT.

This clonotype was picked up many times. The chain is built from TRBV4-2 and TRBJ1-1, with D hard to call. The ends were cut back, 0 bases at V and 4 bases at J, with 9 bases in the middle. The CDR3 runs 14 residues. The germline CDR1 and CDR2 sequences are LGHNA and YNFKEQ. CDR3 protein: CASSQERRGTEAFF. For the CDR3, the DNA is TGTGCCAGCAGCCAAGAACGGCGGGGCACTGAAGCTTTCTTT.

This clonotype was found a few times. The J gene is TRBJ1-1, the V gene TRBV14; perhaps TRBD1 as D (5 bases). The CDR3 contains 14 residues. Between the trimmed V and J ends, which lost 3 bases and 5 bases, there was a span of 13 bases. Per the germline V gene, CDR1 is SGHDN and CDR2 is FVKESK. The CDR3 loop is CASSQGRVGTEAFF. CDR3 sequence (DNA): TGTGCCAGCAGCCAGGGGCGGGTCGGGACTGAAGCTTTCTTT.

This clonotype was picked up many times. V and J are TRBV3-1 and TRBJ2-3, with 8 bases lining up with TRBD2. Per germline, CDR1 LGHDT and CDR2 YNNKEL (reference sequence). Trimming at V came to 4 bases and at J to 3 bases, leaving 15 bases not matched to a gene. CDR3 length equals 18 residues. The CDR3 sequence: CASSRSEIRGGLTDTQYF. CDR3 DNA: TGTGCCAGCAGCCGCTCCGAAATTCGGGGGGGCTTGACAGATACGCAGTATTTT.

This clonotype was seen ten or more times. V usage is TRBV2 and J usage is TRBJ1-2; tentative D call: TRBD1 (6 bases). The V and J ends lost 3 bases and 7 bases respectively, with 9 bases between them. Germline-derived CDR1 and CDR2 are SNHLY and FYNNEI. The CDR3 has 12 amino acids. CDR3 region: CASSEQGSGYTF. The CDR3 DNA is TGTGCCAGCAGTGAGCAGGGGTCTGGCTACACCTTC.

In this sample, this clonotype turned up many times. The chain recombines TRBV12-3 or TRBV12-4 with TRBJ2-7, with D possibly matching TRBD1 (6 bases). V was clipped by 5 bases and J by 0 bases, with 20 bases between them. The CDR3 is made up of 17 amino acids. CDR3 DNA: TGTGCCAGCAGTCTCAAGGTCCTCGGGACACCCTCCTACGAGCAGTACTTC. It specifies CASSLKVLGTPSYEQYF.

In this sample, this clonotype turned up many times. This chain joins TRBV5-1 and TRBJ2-5; a weak D match, TRBD2 (6 bases). V lost 4 bases to trimming and J lost 5 bases, with 12 bases between them. CDR1 is SGHRS and CDR2 is YFSETQ in the germline V gene. The CDR3 totals 13 residues. Here the CDR3 DNA reads TGCGCCAGCAGCGCGGGATTCCCGGAGACCCAGTACTTC. Its translation: CASSAGFPETQYF.

This clonotype has a count of ten or more. The genes are TRBV5-6 and TRBJ1-2; 8 positions agree with TRBD1. Looked up from germline, CDR1 is SGHDT and CDR2 is YYEEEE. This CDR3 spans 13 amino acids. Trimming cost V 4 bases and J 8 bases; bases outside gene matches: 7. The DNA of the CDR3 is TGTGCCAGCAGCGCAGGGGGCTTGAGGGGCTACACCTTC. As protein: CASSAGGLRGYTF.

This clonotype has at least ten counts. The chain links TRBV18 to TRBJ2-3, with D possibly TRBD2 on 5 matching bases. V was pared by 0 bases and J by 1 base, with 11 bases between. Per germline, CDR1 KGHSH and CDR2 LQKENI. There are 16 residues in the CDR3. CDR3 coding DNA: TGTGCCAGCTCACCACCTCAGCGGCGCGGCACAGATACGCAGTATTTT. This codes for CASSPPQRRGTDTQYF. Variable domain in full (rest from reference TRBV18 and TRBJ2-3): NAGVMQNPRHLVRRRGQEARLRCSPMKGHSHVYWYRQLPEEGLKFMVYLQKENIIDESGMPKERFSAEFPKEGPSILRIQQVVRGDSAAYFCASSPPQRRGTDTQYFGPGTRLTVL.

This clonotype showed up many times. V gene TRBV20-1 combines with J gene TRBJ2-3; TRBD2 might be the D (5 bases). Deletions cut 2 bases from V and 4 bases from J, with 10 bases between. CDR1 and CDR2 from the germline V gene are DFQATT and SNEGSKA (reference sequence). The CDR3 sequence is 13 residues long. CDR3 sequence reads: CSARTGWSDTQYF. For the CDR3, the DNA is TGCAGTGCTAGAACGGGGTGGTCAGATACGCAGTATTTT.

In its sample, this clonotype was seen many times. The rearrangement uses TRBV5-5 and TRBJ1-2, with 9 bases aligning to TRBD1. Germline V gene data show CDR1 as SGHKS and CDR2 as YYEKEE (reference sequence). The trim removed 2 bases at V and 4 bases at J, leaving 3 bases unmatched. The CDR3 covers 14 residues. DNA for the CDR3: TGTGCCAGCAGCTTAAGGGACAGGGTCTATGGCTACACCTTC. Translated: CASSLRDRVYGYTF.

The table lists this clonotype with many counts. The CDR3 DNA is TGCGCCAGCAGCCAAGTGGCGGAGAGCTCCTTCTACGAGCAGTACTTC. Amino acids: CASSQVAESSFYEQYF. The rearrangement links TRBV4-1 to TRBJ2-7; D is uncertain. V gave up 1 base and J gave up 3 bases, with 16 bases separating them. The CDR3 sequence is 16 residues long. The V gene's germline CDR1 is MGHRA and CDR2 YSYEKL.

The rearrangement links TRBV11-2 to TRBJ1-4, with D uncertain. This CDR3 has 17 residues. Trimming took off 0 bases at V and 4 bases at J, with 15 bases between the two ends. Germline loops: CDR1 SGHAT, CDR2 FQNNGV. The CDR3 DNA is TGTGCCAGCAGCTTAGATCCCGGGGTGTGGAGTAATGAAAAACTGTTTTTT. As protein: CASSLDPGVWSNEKLFF. The whole variable domain, filled in from reference TRBV11-2 and TRBJ1-4, reads EAGVAQSPRYKIIEKRQSVAFWCNPISGHATLYWYQQILGQGPKLLIQFQNNGVVDDSQLPKDRFSAERLKGVDSTLKIQPAKLEDSAVYLCASSLDPGVWSNEKLFFGSGTQLSVL.

This clonotype was observed at least ten times. The rearrangement links TRBV20-1 to TRBJ2-5; unclear D gene. Trimming cost V 0 bases and J 5 bases, with 16 bases left between them. Germline values: CDR1 DFQATT, CDR2 SNEGSKA (reference sequence). The CDR3 totals 15 residues. The CDR3 DNA is TGCAGTGCTAGAGATCAGAAGGTTAGATCCGAGACCCAGTACTTC. This codes for CSARDQKVRSETQYF.